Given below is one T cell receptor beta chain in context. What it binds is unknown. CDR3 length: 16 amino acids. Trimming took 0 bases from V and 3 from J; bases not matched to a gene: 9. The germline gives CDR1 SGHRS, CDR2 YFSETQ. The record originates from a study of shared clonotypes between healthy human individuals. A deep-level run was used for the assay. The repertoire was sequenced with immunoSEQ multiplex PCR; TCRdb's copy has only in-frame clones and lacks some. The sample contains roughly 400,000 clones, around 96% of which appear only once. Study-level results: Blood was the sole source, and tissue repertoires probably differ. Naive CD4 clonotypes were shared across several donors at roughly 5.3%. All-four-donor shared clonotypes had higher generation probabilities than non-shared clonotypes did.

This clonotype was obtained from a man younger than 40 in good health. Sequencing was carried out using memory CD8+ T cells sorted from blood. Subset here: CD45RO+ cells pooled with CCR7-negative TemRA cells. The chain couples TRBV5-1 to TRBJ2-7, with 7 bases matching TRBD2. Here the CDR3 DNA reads TGCGCCAGCAGCTTGGGGGGAGGCGGGAGCGGCTACGAGCAGTACTTC. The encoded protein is CASSLGGGGSGYEQYF.